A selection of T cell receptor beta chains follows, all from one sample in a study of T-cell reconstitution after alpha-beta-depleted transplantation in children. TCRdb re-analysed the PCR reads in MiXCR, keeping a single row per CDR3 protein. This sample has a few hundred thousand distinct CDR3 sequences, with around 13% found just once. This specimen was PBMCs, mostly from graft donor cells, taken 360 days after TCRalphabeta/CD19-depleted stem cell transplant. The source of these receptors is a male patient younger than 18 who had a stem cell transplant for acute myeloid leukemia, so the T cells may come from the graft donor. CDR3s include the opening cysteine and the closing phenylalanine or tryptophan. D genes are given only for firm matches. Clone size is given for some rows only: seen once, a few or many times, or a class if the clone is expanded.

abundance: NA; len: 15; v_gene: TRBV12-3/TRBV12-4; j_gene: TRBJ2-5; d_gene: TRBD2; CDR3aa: CASSFRGLAEETQYF; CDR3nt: TGTGCCAGCAGTTTTAGAGGACTAGCGGAAGAGACCCAGTACTTC
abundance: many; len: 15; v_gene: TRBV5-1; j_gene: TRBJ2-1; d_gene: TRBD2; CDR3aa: CASSKGLAAYNEQFF; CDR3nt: TGCGCCAGCAGCAAGGGACTAGCGGCCTACAATGAGCAGTTCTTC
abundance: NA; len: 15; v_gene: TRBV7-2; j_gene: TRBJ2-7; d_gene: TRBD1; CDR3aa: CASSPTGVGSHEQYF; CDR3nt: TGTGCCAGCAGCCCAACAGGGGTGGGATCTCACGAGCAGTACTTC
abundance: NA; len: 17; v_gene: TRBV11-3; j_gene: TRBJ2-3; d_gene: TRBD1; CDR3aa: CASSLYRGQTSTDTQYF; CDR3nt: TGTGCCAGCAGCTTATATCGGGGACAGACTAGCACAGATACGCAGTATTTT
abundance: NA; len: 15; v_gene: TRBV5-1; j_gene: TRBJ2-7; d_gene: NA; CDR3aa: CASSLGGSMVNEQYF; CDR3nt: TGCGCCAGCAGCTTGGGAGGATCTATGGTGAACGAGCAGTACTTC
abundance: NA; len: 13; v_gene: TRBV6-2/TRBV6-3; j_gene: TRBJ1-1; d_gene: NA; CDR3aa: CASSYYSNTEAFF; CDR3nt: TGTGCCAGCAGTTACTACTCGAACACTGAAGCTTTCTTT
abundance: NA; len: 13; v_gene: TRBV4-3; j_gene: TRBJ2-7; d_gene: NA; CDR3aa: CASPKGGIHEQYF; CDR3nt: TGCGCCAGTCCAAAGGGGGGGATCCACGAGCAGTACTTC
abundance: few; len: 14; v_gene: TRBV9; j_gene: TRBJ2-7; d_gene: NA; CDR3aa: CASSRGTSTYEQYF; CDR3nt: TGTGCCAGCAGCAGAGGGACTTCCACCTACGAGCAGTACTTC
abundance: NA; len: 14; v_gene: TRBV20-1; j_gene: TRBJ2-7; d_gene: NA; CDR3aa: CSARDGGTTYEQYF; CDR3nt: TGCAGTGCTAGAGATGGCGGAACGACCTACGAGCAGTACTTC
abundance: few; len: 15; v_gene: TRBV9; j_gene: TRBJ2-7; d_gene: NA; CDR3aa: CASSVAASRGYEQYF; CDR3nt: TGTGCCAGCAGCGTAGCTGCCTCCAGGGGTTACGAGCAGTACTTC
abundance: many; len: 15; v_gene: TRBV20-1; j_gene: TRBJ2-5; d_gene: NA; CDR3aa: CSASLPGTIQETQYF; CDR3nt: TGCAGTGCTAGTCTTCCCGGGACAATCCAAGAGACCCAGTACTTC
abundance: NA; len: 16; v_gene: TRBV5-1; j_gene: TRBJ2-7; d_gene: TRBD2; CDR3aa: CASSLELADPSYEQYF; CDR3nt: TGCGCCAGCAGCTTGGAACTAGCGGACCCATCCTACGAGCAGTACTTC
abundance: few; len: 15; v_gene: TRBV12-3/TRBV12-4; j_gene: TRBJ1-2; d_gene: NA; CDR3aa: CASTAPWGSYYGYTF; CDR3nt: TGTGCCAGCACCGCTCCCTGGGGCAGCTACTATGGCTACACCTTC
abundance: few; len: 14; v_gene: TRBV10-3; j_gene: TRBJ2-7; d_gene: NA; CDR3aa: CAISDGRTRYEQYF; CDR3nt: TGTGCCATCAGTGATGGACGAACCCGCTACGAGCAGTACTTC
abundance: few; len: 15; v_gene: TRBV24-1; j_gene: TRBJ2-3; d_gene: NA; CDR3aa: CATSEYPRSTDTQYF; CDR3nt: TGTGCCACCAGTGAGTACCCGCGGAGCACAGATACGCAGTATTTT
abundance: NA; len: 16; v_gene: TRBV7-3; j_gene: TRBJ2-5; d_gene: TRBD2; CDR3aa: CASSMTLAGGPETQYF; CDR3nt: TGTGCCAGCAGCATGACGCTAGCGGGAGGGCCGGAGACCCAGTACTTC
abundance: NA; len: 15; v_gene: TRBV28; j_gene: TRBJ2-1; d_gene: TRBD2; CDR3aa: CASSSLAGVDNEQFF; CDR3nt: TGTGCCAGCAGTTCCCTAGCGGGAGTGGACAATGAGCAGTTCTTC
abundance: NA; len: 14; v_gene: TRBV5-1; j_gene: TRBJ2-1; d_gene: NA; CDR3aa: CASTLDSPGDEQFF; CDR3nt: TGCGCCAGCACCCTGGACAGCCCCGGGGATGAGCAGTTCTTC
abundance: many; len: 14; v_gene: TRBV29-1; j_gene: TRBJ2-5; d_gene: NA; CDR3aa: CSAPLTGSIETQYF; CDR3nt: TGCAGCGCTCCTCTAACCGGGAGTATAGAGACCCAGTACTTC
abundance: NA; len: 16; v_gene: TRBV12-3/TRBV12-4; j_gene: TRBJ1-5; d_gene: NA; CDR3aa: CASSLGLGLGDQPQHF; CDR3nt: TGTGCCAGCAGTTTGGGTCTGGGGTTGGGTGATCAGCCCCAGCATTTT
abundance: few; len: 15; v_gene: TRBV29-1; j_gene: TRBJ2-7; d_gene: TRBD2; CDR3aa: CSVEVLLAGDYEQYF; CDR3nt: TGCAGCGTTGAAGTGCTACTAGCGGGAGATTACGAGCAGTACTTC
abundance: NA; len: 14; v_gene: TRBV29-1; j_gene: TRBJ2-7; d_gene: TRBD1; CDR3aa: CSVRRTGGGYEQYF; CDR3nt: TGCAGCGTCCGTCGGACAGGGGGCGGCTACGAGCAGTACTTC
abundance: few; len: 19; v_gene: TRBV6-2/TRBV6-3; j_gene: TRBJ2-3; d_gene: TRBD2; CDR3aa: CASSAATPGLAGPTDTQYF; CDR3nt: TGTGCCAGCAGTGCCGCTACTCCGGGACTAGCGGGTCCCACAGATACGCAGTATTTT
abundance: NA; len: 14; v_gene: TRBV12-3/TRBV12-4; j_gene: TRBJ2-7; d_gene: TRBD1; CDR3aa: CASSLGLPGGEQYF; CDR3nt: TGTGCCAGCAGTCTTGGCTTACCAGGGGGCGAGCAGTACTTC
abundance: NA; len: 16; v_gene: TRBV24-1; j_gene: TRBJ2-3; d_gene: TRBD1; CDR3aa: CATSDPQDRVGDTQYF; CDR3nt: TGTGCCACCAGTGACCCCCAAGACAGGGTCGGGGATACGCAGTATTTT
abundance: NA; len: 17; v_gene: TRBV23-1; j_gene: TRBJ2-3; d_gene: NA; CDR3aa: CASSQRGQTPGTDTQYF; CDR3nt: TGCGCCAGCAGTCAGCGAGGACAGACCCCAGGCACAGATACGCAGTATTTT
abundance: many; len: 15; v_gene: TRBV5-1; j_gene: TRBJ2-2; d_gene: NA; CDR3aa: CASSLVVGNTGELFF; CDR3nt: TGCGCCAGCAGCTTGGTAGTTGGGAACACCGGGGAGCTGTTTTTT
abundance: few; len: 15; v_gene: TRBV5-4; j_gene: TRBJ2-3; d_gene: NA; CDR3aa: CASSWAGRGTDTQYF; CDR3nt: TGTGCCAGCAGCTGGGCCGGCAGAGGGACAGATACGCAGTATTTT
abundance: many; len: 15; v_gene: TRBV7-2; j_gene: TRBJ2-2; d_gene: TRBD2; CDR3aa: CASRSGRANTGELFF; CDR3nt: TGTGCCAGTCGAAGCGGGAGGGCCAACACCGGGGAGCTGTTTTTT
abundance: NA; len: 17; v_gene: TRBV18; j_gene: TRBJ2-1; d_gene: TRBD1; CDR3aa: CASSAPWTGQQYNEQFF; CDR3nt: TGTGCCAGCTCAGCCCCTTGGACAGGCCAACAATACAATGAGCAGTTCTTC
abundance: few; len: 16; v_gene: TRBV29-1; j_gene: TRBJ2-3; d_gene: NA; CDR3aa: CSVEGVTGRVTDTQYF; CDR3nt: TGCAGCGTCGAAGGGGTGACAGGGAGGGTCACAGATACGCAGTATTTT
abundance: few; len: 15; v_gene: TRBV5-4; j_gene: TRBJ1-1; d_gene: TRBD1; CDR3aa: CASSFLTGGLTEAFF; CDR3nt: TGTGCCAGCAGCTTCCTTACAGGGGGCCTTACTGAAGCTTTCTTT
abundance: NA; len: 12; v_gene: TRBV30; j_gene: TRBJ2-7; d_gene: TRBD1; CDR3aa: CAWSVPGGEQYF; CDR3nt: TGTGCCTGGAGTGTACCAGGGGGCGAGCAGTACTTC
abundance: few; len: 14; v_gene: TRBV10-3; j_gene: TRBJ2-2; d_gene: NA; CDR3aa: CAIGGQGSVGELFF; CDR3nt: TGTGCCATCGGGGGGCAGGGGTCAGTCGGGGAGCTGTTTTTT
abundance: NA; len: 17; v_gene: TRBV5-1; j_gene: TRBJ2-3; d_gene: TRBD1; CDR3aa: CASSLGTGNYRTDTQYF; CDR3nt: TGCGCCAGCAGCTTGGGGACAGGGAATTATCGTACAGATACGCAGTATTTT
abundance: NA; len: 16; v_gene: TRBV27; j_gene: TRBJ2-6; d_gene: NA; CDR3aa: CASRLAVPSGANVLTF; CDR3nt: TGTGCCAGCCGCCTGGCGGTGCCCTCTGGGGCCAACGTCCTGACTTTC
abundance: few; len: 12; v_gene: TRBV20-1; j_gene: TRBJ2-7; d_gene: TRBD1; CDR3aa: CSRSLTGNEQYF; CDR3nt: TGCAGCCGGAGCCTGACAGGGAACGAGCAGTACTTC
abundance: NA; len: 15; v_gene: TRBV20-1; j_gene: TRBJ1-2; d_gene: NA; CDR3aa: CSSPGGLQSNYGYTF; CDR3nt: TGCAGTTCCCCTGGGGGCCTACAGAGTAACTATGGCTACACCTTC
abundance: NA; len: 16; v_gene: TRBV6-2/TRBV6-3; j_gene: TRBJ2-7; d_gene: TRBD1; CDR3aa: CASSYGTGGVPYEQYF; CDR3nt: TGTGCCAGCAGTTACGGCACAGGGGGCGTACCCTACGAGCAGTACTTC
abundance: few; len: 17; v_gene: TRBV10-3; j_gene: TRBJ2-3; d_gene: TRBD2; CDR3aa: CAISSLIAGGPGDTQYF; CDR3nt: TGTGCCATCAGTTCGTTGATAGCGGGAGGGCCAGGCGATACGCAGTATTTT
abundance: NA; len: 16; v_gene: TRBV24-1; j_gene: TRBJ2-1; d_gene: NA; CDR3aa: CATSGFSASSYNEQFF; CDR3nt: TGTGCCACCAGTGGGTTCAGCGCCAGCTCCTACAATGAGCAGTTCTTC